Below, 14 T cell receptor beta chains from the same sample are listed, as sequenced in a study of blood T cell repertoires in COVID-19. The protocol was immunoSEQ multiplex PCR, while the TCRdb copy is restricted to in-frame clones and leaves out a portion. Of about 250,000 clones in the sample, roughly nine tenths were seen once. Sample: peripheral blood. The receptor source for this set is a man between 18 and 35 years old with active or convalescent COVID-19.

This clone was seen just once. J is TRBJ1-2 and V is TRBV11-2, with TRBD1 matching over 7 bases. CDR1 is SGHAT, CDR2 FQNNGV, per germline. The CDR3 extends over 17 amino acids. J gave up 4 bases and V 3 bases, and 14 bases lay outside the gene matches. The CDR3 reads CASSFGVRMGQRYGYTF. Here the CDR3 DNA reads TGTGCCAGCAGCTTTGGGGTAAGGATGGGACAGCGCTATGGCTACACCTTC.

In its sample, this clone was seen a few times. V gene TRBV10-1 combines with J gene TRBJ2-3; D not certain. V was trimmed by 4 bases and J by 6 bases, leaving 14 bases between them. This CDR3 comprises 14 residues. Per the germline V gene, CDR1 is WNHNN and CDR2 is SYGVQD (reference sequence). This CDR3 reads CASSVRLGSDTQYF. In nucleotides, the CDR3 is TGCGCCAGCAGTGTCCGCCTAGGATCGGATACGCAGTATTTT.

This chain uses TRBV6-5 with TRBJ2-7; 10 nucleotides match TRBD1. CDR1 and CDR2 (germline): MNHEY, SVGAGI. Unmatched junction bases numbered 12, after V lost 6 bases and J lost 7 bases. The CDR3 covers 15 residues. The CDR3 nucleotides are TGTGCCAGCAGCCGTCTAGGGACAGGGGAAGGAGAGCAGTACTTC. Its translation is CASSRLGTGEGEQYF.

The chain uses TRBV20-1 and TRBJ1-4; D ambiguous. The V gene lost 3 bases and the J gene lost 0 bases, with 11 bases spanning the gap. This CDR3 has 15 residues. CDR1 and CDR2 (germline): DFQATT, SNEGSKA (reference sequence). The CDR3 region is CSASLPQATNEKLFF. CDR3 in DNA: TGCAGTGCTAGTCTCCCGCAGGCAACTAATGAAAAACTGTTTTTT.

This clone came up once. The chain links TRBV9 to TRBJ1-4; tentatively, D is TRBD1 (5 bases). V shed 0 bases and J shed 1 base, with 13 bases lying between them. CDR1 is SGDLS, CDR2 YYNGEE, per germline. This CDR3 is built from 17 residues. This CDR3 is CASSVDGRVGTNEKLFF. CDR3 coding DNA: TGTGCCAGCAGCGTAGATGGCAGGGTTGGAACTAATGAAAAACTGTTTTTT.

V gene TRBV21-1 combines with J gene TRBJ1-4; the table's D gene call, TRBD1, was not cross checked with the DNA. TRBV21-1 is flagged as a pseudogene. This CDR3 region has 15 residues. This CDR3 is CASSLPTGSEEKLFF. The CDR3 DNA follows: TGTGCCAGCAGCCTCCCTACAGGATCGGAGGAAAAACTGTTTTTT.

This clone was seen a single time. This chain links TRBV5-1 with TRBJ2-5; TRBD1 matches at 9 bases. The V segment lost 0 bases and the J segment 4 bases; nucleotides outside the gene matches: 4. Germline V CDR1 and CDR2: SGHRS, YFSETQ. The CDR3 extends over 15 amino acids. In DNA form, the CDR3 reads TGCGCCAGCAGCTTGGGGACAGGGGTGAGAGAGACCCAGTACTTC. Protein product: CASSLGTGVRETQYF.

V is TRBV5-1 and J is TRBJ1-4, with TRBD1 matching over 10 bases. With V trimmed by 5 bases and J by 10 bases, 8 bases remained unmatched. The CDR3 extends over 14 amino acids. CDR1 and CDR2 from the germline V gene are SGHRS and YFSETQ. The CDR3 DNA reads TGCGCCAGCAGTCCGGGACAGGGGTATGCAAAACTGTTTTTT. This encodes CASSPGQGYAKLFF. The full variable domain, with the rest looked up from reference TRBV5-1 and TRBJ1-4, is KAGVTQTPRYLIKTRGQQVTLSCSPISGHRSVSWYQQTPGQGLQFLFEYFSETQRNKGNFPGRFSGRQFSNSRSEMNVSTLELGDSALYLCASSPGQGYAKLFFGSGTQLSVL.

This clone was observed a single time. The gene calls are TRBV3-1 (or the pseudogene TRBV3-2) and TRBJ1-5, with D perhaps TRBD1 (5 bases). The length of the CDR3 is 15 residues. The germline V gene has CDR1 LGHDT and CDR2 YNNKEL (reference sequence). The germline V and J ends were trimmed by 3 bases and 3 bases, with 12 bases remaining between them. CDR3 DNA: TGTGCCAGCAGCCACCGATCAGGGTTCAATCAGCCCCAGCATTTT. Encoded protein: CASSHRSGFNQPQHF.

This rearrangement joins TRBV24-1 to TRBJ2-2; D is possibly TRBD1 (7 bases). The V and J ends lost 0 bases and 4 bases respectively, with 17 bases between them. This CDR3 contains 18 residues. From germline, CDR1 is KGHDR and CDR2 SFDVKD. CDR3 sequence (DNA): TGTGCCACCAGTGATTTGCTCAGGGGGGATGCGAGCACCGGGGAGCTGTTTTTT. It encodes CATSDLLRGDASTGELFF.

This chain joins TRBV15 and TRBJ2-7; 11 bases agree with TRBD1. The CDR3 extends over 16 amino acids. The V segment lost 1 base and the J segment 2 bases; nucleotides outside the gene matches: 4. Germline CDR1 is LNHNV and CDR2 is YYDKDF (reference sequence). CDR3 region: CATSRGGTGGPYEQYF. The CDR3 region has the DNA TGTGCCACCAGCAGAGGTGGGACAGGGGGGCCCTACGAGCAGTACTTC. Full variable domain (rest looked up from reference TRBV15 and TRBJ2-7): DAMVIQNPRYQVTQFGKPVTLSCSQTLNHNVMYWYQQKSSQAPKLLFHYYDKDFNNEADTPDNFQSRRPNTSFCFLDIRSPGLGDTAMYLCATSRGGTGGPYEQYFGPGTRLTVT.

V and J are TRBV19 and TRBJ2-6, with D unresolved. This CDR3 has 15 residues. V was clipped by 3 bases and J by 0 bases, with 6 bases between them. Germline loops: CDR1 LNHDA, CDR2 SQIVND (reference sequence). CDR3 nucleotide sequence: TGTGCCAGTAGTATGGCTTCCTCTGGGGCCAACGTCCTGACTTTC. This codes for CASSMASSGANVLTF.

The chain joins TRBV5-1 to TRBJ1-6, with D perhaps TRBD1 (6 bases). The ends were cut back, 2 bases at V and 8 bases at J, with 11 bases in the middle. CDR1 SGHRS and CDR2 YFSETQ come from the germline V gene. This CDR3 comprises 14 residues. Here the CDR3 reads CASSLQGEDSPLHF. The CDR3 DNA is TGCGCCAGCAGCTTACAGGGCGAGGATTCACCCCTCCACTTT. The full variable domain, rest sourced from reference TRBV5-1 and TRBJ1-6, is KAGVTQTPRYLIKTRGQQVTLSCSPISGHRSVSWYQQTPGQGLQFLFEYFSETQRNKGNFPGRFSGRQFSNSRSEMNVSTLELGDSALYLCASSLQGEDSPLHFGNGTRLTVT.

The chain combines TRBV9 with TRBJ2-3; no reliable D call. The germline V gene encodes CDR1 SGDLS and CDR2 YYNGEE. The CDR3 consists of 13 residues. Trimming stripped 0 bases from V and 1 base from J, with 3 bases between. CDR3: CASSVVGTDTQYF. CDR3 DNA: TGTGCCAGCAGCGTAGTCGGCACAGATACGCAGTATTTT.